This T cell receptor (beta chain) was profiled in a study of cytomegalovirus exposure and HLA in healthy donors. Study-wide background: Earlier findings included about 120 million unique TCR beta sequences obtained from approximately 170 million T cells. Of around 400 genotyped donors, around 86% grouped in the Caucasian-associated ancestry cluster.

The study's findings and limits: Among TCR beta chains of equal frequency, HLA-associated ones were more clonally expanded in a later analysis. Productive rates of about 87% or about 30% were seen for most TCR beta V segments in an earlier analysis.

In the case of this clone: Antigen specificity is unknown.

The primer mix had 60 Vbeta and 13 Jbeta primers. Here immunoSEQ multiplex PCR was the method, and the copy in TCRdb shows in-frame clones only, minus some. The data contain hundreds of thousands of clones, over 80% of them singletons. This receptor was taken from a man aged 40-49 years in good health and CMV-seropositive. Sequenced material: PBMCs.

The CDR3 sequence is CASSLAVYSPLHF. CDR3 nucleotide sequence: TGTGCCAGCAGTTTAGCGGTTTACTCACCCCTCCACTTT. V and J are TRBV27 and TRBJ1-6; D not resolved. This CDR3 contains 13 residues. From germline, CDR1 is MNHEY and CDR2 SMNVEV (reference sequence). Between the trimmed V and J ends, which lost 2 bases and 10 bases, there was a span of 9 bases.